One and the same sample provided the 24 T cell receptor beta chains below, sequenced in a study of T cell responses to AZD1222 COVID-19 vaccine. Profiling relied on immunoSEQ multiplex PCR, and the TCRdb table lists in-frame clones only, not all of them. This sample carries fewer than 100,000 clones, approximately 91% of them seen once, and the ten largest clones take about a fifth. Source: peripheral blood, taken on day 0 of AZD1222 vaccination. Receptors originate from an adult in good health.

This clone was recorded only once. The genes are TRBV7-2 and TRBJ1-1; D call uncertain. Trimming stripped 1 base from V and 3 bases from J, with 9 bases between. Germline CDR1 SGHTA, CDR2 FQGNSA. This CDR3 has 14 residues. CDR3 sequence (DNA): TGTGCCAGCAGCTTAGAGCCGATGGACACTGAAGCTTTCTTT. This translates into CASSLEPMDTEAFF.

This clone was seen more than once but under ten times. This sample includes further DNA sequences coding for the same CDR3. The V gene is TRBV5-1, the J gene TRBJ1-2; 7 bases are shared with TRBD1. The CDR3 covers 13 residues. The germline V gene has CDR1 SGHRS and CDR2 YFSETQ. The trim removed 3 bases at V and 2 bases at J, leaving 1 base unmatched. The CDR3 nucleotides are TGCGCCAGCAGCTCGACAGGGAACTATGGCTACACCTTC. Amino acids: CASSSTGNYGYTF.

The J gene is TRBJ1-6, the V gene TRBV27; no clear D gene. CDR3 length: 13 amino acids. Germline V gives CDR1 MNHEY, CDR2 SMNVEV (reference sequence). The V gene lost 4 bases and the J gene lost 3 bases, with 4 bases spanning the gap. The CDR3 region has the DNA TGTGCCAGCAGTTCCGACTATAATTCACCCCTCCACTTT. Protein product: CASSSDYNSPLHF.

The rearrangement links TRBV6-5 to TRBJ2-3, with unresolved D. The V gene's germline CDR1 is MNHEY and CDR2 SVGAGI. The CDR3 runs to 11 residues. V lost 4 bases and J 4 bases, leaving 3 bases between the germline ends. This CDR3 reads CASSSADTQYF. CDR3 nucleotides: TGTGCCAGCAGTTCGGCAGATACGCAGTATTTT.

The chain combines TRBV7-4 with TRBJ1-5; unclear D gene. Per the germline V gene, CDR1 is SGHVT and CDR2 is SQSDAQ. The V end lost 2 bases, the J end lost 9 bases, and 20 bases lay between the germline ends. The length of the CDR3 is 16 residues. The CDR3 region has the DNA TGTGCCAGCAGCTTATGGCCCCCTTACGGGAGTGGGCCCCAGCATTTT. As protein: CASSLWPPYGSGPQHF.

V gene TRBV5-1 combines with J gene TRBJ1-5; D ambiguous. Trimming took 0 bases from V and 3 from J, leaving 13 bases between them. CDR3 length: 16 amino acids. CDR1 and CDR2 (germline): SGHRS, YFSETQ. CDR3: CASSLVPGSFNQPQHF. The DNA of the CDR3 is TGCGCCAGCAGCTTGGTGCCGGGGTCCTTCAATCAGCCCCAGCATTTT. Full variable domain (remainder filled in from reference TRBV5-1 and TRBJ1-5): KAGVTQTPRYLIKTRGQQVTLSCSPISGHRSVSWYQQTPGQGLQFLFEYFSETQRNKGNFPGRFSGRQFSNSRSEMNVSTLELGDSALYLCASSLVPGSFNQPQHFGDGTRLSIL.

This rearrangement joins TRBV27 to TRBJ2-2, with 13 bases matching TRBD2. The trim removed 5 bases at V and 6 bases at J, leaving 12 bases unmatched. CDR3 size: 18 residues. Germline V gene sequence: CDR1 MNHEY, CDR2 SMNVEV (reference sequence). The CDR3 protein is CASSITTRTSGSPGELFF. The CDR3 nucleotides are TGTGCCAGCAGTATAACCACAAGGACTAGCGGGAGTCCCGGGGAGCTGTTTTTT.

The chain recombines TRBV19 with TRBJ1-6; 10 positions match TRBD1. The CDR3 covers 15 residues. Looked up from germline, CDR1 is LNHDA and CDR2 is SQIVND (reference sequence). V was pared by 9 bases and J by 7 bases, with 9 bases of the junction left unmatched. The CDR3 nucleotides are TGTGCCAGCAGGGACAGGGGCTCTGAAAATTCACCCCTCCACTTT. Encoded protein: CASRDRGSENSPLHF.

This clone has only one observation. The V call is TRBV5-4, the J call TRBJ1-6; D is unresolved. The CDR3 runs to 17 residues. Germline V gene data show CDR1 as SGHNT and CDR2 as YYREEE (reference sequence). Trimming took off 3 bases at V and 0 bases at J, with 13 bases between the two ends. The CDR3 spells CASSSTARSSYNSPLHF. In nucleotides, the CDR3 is TGTGCCAGCAGCTCCACGGCCAGGAGCTCCTATAATTCACCCCTCCACTTT.

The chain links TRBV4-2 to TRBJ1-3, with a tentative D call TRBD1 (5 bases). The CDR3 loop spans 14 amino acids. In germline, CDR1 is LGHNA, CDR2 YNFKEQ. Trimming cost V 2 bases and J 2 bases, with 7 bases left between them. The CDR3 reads CASSQQGTGNTIYF. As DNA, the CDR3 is TGTGCCAGCAGCCAACAGGGAACTGGAAACACCATATATTTT.

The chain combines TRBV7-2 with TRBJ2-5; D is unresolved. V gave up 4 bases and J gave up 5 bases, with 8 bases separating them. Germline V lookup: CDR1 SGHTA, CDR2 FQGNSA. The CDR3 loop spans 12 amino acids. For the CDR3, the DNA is TGTGCCAGCAGCTCGTCGTTGGAGACCCAGTACTTC. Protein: CASSSSLETQYF.

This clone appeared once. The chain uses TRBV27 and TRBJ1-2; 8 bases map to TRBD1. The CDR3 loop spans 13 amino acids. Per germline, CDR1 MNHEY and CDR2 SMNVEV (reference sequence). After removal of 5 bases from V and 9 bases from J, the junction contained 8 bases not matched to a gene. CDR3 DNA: TGTGCCAGCAGTCTCCAAGGACAGGGACGCTACACCTTC. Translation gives CASSLQGQGRYTF.

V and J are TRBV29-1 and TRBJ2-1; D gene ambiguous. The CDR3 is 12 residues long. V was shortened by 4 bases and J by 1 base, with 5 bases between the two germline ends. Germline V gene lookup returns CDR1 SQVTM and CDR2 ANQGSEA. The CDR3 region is CSVADSYNEQFF. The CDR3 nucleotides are TGCAGCGTTGCCGATTCCTACAATGAGCAGTTCTTC.

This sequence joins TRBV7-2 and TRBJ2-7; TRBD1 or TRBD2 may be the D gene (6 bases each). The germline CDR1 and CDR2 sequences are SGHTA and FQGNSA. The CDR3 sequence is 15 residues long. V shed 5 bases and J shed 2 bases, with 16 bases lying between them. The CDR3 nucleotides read TGTGCCAGCAGCCCCGAAGGGGGGATAGCCTACGAGCAGTACTTC. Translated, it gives CASSPEGGIAYEQYF.

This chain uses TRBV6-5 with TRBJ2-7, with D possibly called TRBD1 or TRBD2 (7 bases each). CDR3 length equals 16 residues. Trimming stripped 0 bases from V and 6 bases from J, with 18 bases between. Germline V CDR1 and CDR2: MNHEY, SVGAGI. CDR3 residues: CASSYSGGGPLVEQYF. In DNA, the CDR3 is TGTGCCAGCAGTTACTCGGGAGGGGGCCCTCTGGTCGAGCAGTACTTC.

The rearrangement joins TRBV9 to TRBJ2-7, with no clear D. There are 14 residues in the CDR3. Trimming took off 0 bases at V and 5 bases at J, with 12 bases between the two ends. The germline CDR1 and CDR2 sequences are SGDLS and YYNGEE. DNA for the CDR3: TGTGCCAGCAGCGTAGGGTCTAGATCGGACGAGCAGTACTTC. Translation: CASSVGSRSDEQYF.

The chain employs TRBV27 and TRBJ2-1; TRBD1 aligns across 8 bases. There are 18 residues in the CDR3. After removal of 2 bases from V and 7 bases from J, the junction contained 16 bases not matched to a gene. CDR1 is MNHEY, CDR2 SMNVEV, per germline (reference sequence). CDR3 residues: CASSLAGGLGGLWNEQFF. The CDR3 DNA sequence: TGTGCCAGCAGTTTAGCAGGGGGCCTGGGCGGGCTATGGAATGAGCAGTTCTTC.

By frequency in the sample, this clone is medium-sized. The CDR3 DNA sequence: TGTGCCAGCAGCTCACCGGGACAGGGATTTTACAATGAGCAGTTCTTC. Its translation: CASSSPGQGFYNEQFF. V usage is TRBV7-2 and J usage is TRBJ2-1, with TRBD1 identical over 9 bases. This CDR3 comprises 16 residues. CDR1 and CDR2 (germline): SGHTA, FQGNSA. V shed 4 bases, J shed 4 bases, and the junction held 8 bases outside the gene matches.

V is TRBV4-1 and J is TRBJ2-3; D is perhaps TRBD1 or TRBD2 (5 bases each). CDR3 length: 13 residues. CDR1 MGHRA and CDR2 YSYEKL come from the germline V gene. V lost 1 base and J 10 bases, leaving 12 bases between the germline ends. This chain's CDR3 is CASSQVYQGPQYF. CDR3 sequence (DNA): TGCGCCAGCAGCCAAGTTTACCAGGGACCGCAGTATTTT.

As DNA, the CDR3 is TGTGCCAGCAGTGATCTGGGACCGAACACCGGGGAGCTGTTTTTT. This gives the protein CASSDLGPNTGELFF. The chain has TRBV2 and TRBJ2-2, with D tentatively TRBD1 or TRBD2 (5 bases each). V lost 3 bases and J lost 0, with 8 bases in between. The CDR3 has 15 residues. Germline V CDR1 and CDR2: SNHLY, FYNNEI.

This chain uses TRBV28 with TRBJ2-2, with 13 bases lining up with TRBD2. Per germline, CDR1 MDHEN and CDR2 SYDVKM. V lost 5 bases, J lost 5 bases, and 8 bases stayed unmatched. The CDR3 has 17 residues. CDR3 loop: CASSTTGTSGTTGELFF. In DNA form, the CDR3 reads TGTGCCAGCAGTACAACCGGGACTAGCGGGACTACCGGGGAGCTGTTTTTT.

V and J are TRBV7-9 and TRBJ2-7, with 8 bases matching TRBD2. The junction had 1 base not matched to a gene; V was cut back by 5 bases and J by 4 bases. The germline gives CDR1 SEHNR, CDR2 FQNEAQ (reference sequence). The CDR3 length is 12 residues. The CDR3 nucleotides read TGTGCCAGCAGCCCGGGGGGGTACGAGCAGTACTTC. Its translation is CASSPGGYEQYF.

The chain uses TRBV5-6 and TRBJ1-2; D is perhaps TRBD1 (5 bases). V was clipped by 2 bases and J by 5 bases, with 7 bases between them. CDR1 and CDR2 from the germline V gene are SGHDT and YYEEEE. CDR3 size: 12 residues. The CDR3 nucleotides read TGTGCCAGCAGCTTTGGGGCATATGGCTACACCTTC. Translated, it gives CASSFGAYGYTF. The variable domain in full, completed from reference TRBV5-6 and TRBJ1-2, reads DAGVTQSPTHLIKTRGQQVTLRCSPKSGHDTVSWYQQALGQGPQFIFQYYEEEERQRGNFPDRFSGHQFPNYSSELNVNALLLGDSALYLCASSFGAYGYTFGSGTRLTVV.

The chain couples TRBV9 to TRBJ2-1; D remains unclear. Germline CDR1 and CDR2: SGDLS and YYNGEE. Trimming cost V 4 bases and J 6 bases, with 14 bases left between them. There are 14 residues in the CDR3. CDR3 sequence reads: CASSPGPELNEQFF. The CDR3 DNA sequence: TGTGCCAGCAGCCCGGGCCCCGAACTCAATGAGCAGTTCTTC.